Listed below are T cell receptor beta chains from one sample, sequenced in a study of CD4 T cells in relation to SARS-CoV-2 and coronaviruses. The antigens of these receptors remain unknown. The table came from immunoSEQ multiplex PCR; TCRdb's copy has only in-frame clones and leaves some out. The data hold about 24,000 clones, with roughly 70% observed a single time. Specimen: CD4+ T cells from PBMCs, cultured in vitro. Receptors originate from a human donor in good health. Each CDR3 is given with its conserved first and last residue. A D gene is named only where the DNA matches it firmly. Clone size is shown for a subset of rows, as once, few, many or a class of expanded clone.

J: TRBJ2-5; size: NA; V: TRBV28; D: NA; CDR3: CASSLVSRETQYF; DNA: TGTGCCAGCAGTTTGGTTAGTAGGGAGACCCAGTACTTC
J: TRBJ2-7; size: NA; V: TRBV28; D: TRBD2; CDR3: CASSPPGTSGSYEQYF; DNA: TGTGCCAGCAGTCCACCAGGGACTAGCGGCTCCTACGAGCAGTACTTC
J: TRBJ2-3; size: NA; V: TRBV6-4; D: NA; CDR3: CASSDSPGVDADTQYF; DNA: TGTGCCAGCAGTGACTCGCCAGGGGTGGACGCAGATACGCAGTATTTT
J: TRBJ2-1; size: once; V: TRBV7-3; D: TRBD2; CDR3: CASRDSGRRYNEQFF; DNA: TGTGCCAGCAGGGATAGCGGGAGGAGGTACAATGAGCAGTTCTTC
J: TRBJ2-1; size: NA; V: TRBV3-1/TRBV3-2; D: TRBD2; CDR3: CASSQGEGEQFF; DNA: TGTGCCAGCAGCCAAGGGGAGGGTGAGCAGTTCTTC
J: TRBJ2-1; size: NA; V: TRBV5-1; D: NA; CDR3: CASSLQIPGAGNEQFF; DNA: TGCGCCAGCAGCTTACAAATACCGGGAGCTGGCAATGAGCAGTTCTTC
J: TRBJ1-2; size: few; V: TRBV5-6; D: NA; CDR3: CASSLFRDGYTF; DNA: TGTGCCAGCAGCTTGTTTAGGGATGGCTACACCTTC
J: TRBJ2-7; size: NA; V: TRBV7-9; D: NA; CDR3: CASSLVGGVYEQYF; DNA: TGTGCCAGCAGCTTAGTGGGCGGAGTCTACGAGCAGTACTTC
J: TRBJ1-2; size: NA; V: TRBV19; D: TRBD1; CDR3: CASSSGTVRGGYTF; DNA: TGTGCCAGTAGTTCCGGGACAGTGAGAGGTGGCTACACCTTC
J: TRBJ2-3; size: NA; V: TRBV2; D: TRBD1; CDR3: CASATNPGQGTDTQYF; DNA: TGTGCCAGCGCGACCAATCCGGGACAGGGCACAGATACGCAGTATTTT
J: TRBJ1-1; size: NA; V: TRBV28; D: NA; CDR3: CASSAPGGRAFF; DNA: TGTGCCAGCAGTGCTCCGGGAGGGAGAGCTTTCTTT
J: TRBJ2-1; size: few; V: TRBV30; D: TRBD2; CDR3: CAWSVWEGHNEQFF; DNA: TGTGCCTGGAGTGTATGGGAGGGTCACAATGAGCAGTTCTTC
J: TRBJ2-4; size: NA; V: TRBV11-2; D: NA; CDR3: CASSPSHLAPNIQYF; DNA: TGTGCCAGCAGTCCAAGCCATTTGGCCCCAAACATTCAGTACTTC
J: TRBJ2-3; size: NA; V: TRBV5-1; D: TRBD2; CDR3: CASSRTSGNKADTQYF; DNA: TGCGCCAGCAGCCGGACTAGCGGAAACAAGGCAGATACGCAGTATTTT
J: TRBJ1-6; size: few; V: TRBV27; D: TRBD1; CDR3: CASSWDRGGNSPLHF; DNA: TGTGCCAGCAGTTGGGACAGGGGAGGAAATTCACCCCTCCACTTT
J: TRBJ2-7; size: NA; V: TRBV4-1; D: TRBD2; CDR3: CASSQDQLAGAYEQYF; DNA: TGCGCCAGCAGCCAAGATCAACTAGCGGGAGCCTACGAGCAGTACTTC
J: TRBJ2-5; size: NA; V: TRBV11-2; D: NA; CDR3: CASSTGVYQETQYF; DNA: TGTGCCAGCAGCACCGGGGTGTACCAAGAGACCCAGTACTTC
J: TRBJ2-2; size: NA; V: TRBV30; D: TRBD1; CDR3: CAWSKRGLTGELFF; DNA: TGTGCCTGGAGTAAGAGGGGGCTCACCGGGGAGCTGTTTTTT
J: TRBJ2-7; size: NA; V: TRBV19; D: NA; CDR3: CASSIVSVGGPGEQYF; DNA: TGTGCCAGTAGTATAGTATCCGTTGGAGGACCTGGCGAGCAGTACTTC
J: TRBJ2-5; size: NA; V: TRBV11-2; D: NA; CDR3: CASSSYQGRLETQYF; DNA: TGTGCCAGCAGCTCCTATCAGGGCCGGTTGGAGACCCAGTACTTC
J: TRBJ1-2; size: NA; V: TRBV4-1; D: NA; CDR3: CASSQVTIISGYTF; DNA: TGCGCCAGCAGCCAAGTTACGATCATCAGTGGCTACACCTTC
J: TRBJ2-3; size: NA; V: TRBV19; D: NA; CDR3: CASSIDLGGGYSTDTQYF; DNA: TGTGCCAGTAGTATAGACTTAGGAGGGGGCTATAGCACAGATACGCAGTATTTT
J: TRBJ1-1; size: NA; V: TRBV6-5; D: NA; CDR3: CASTRGSALSTEAFF; DNA: TGTGCCAGCACCCGGGGCAGCGCCCTGAGCACTGAAGCTTTCTTT
J: TRBJ2-6; size: NA; V: TRBV7-3; D: NA; CDR3: CASSPTVSGANVLTF; DNA: TGTGCCAGCAGCCCGACGGTCTCTGGGGCCAACGTCCTGACTTTC
J: TRBJ2-6; size: NA; V: TRBV28; D: NA; CDR3: CASSNQNPGSGANVLTF; DNA: TGTGCCAGCAGCAATCAAAATCCAGGGTCTGGGGCCAACGTCCTGACTTTC
J: TRBJ1-6; size: NA; V: TRBV6-4; D: NA; CDR3: CASRERQSYNSPLHF; DNA: TGTGCCAGCAGGGAACGACAGTCCTATAATTCACCCCTCCACTTT
J: TRBJ2-1; size: NA; V: TRBV24-1; D: TRBD1; CDR3: CAPQDRLPGNEQFF; DNA: TGTGCCCCTCAGGACAGGCTCCCGGGCAATGAGCAGTTCTTC
J: TRBJ2-7; size: NA; V: TRBV23-1; D: TRBD1; CDR3: CASSQIVQGLRSYEQYF; DNA: TGCGCCAGCAGTCAAATCGTACAGGGGTTACGCTCCTACGAGCAGTACTTC
J: TRBJ1-1; size: NA; V: TRBV30; D: NA; CDR3: CAWGRRNTEAFF; DNA: TGTGCCTGGGGACGGAGGAACACTGAAGCTTTCTTT
J: TRBJ2-1; size: NA; V: TRBV9; D: NA; CDR3: CASSDGTRYNEQFF; DNA: TGTGCCAGCAGCGACGGGACTCGGTACAATGAGCAGTTCTTC
J: TRBJ2-7; size: NA; V: TRBV3-1/TRBV3-2; D: NA; CDR3: CASSQTIYEQYF; DNA: TGTGCCAGCAGCCAAACAATTTACGAGCAGTACTTC
J: TRBJ2-7; size: NA; V: TRBV4-2; D: NA; CDR3: CASSQDYLGSSYEQYF; DNA: TGTGCCAGCAGCCAGGACTACTTGGGGAGCTCCTACGAGCAGTACTTC
J: TRBJ2-2; size: NA; V: TRBV3-1/TRBV3-2; D: NA; CDR3: CASSHSDTGELFF; DNA: TGTGCCAGCAGCCATTCTGACACCGGGGAGCTGTTTTTT
J: TRBJ2-3; size: NA; V: TRBV6-2/TRBV6-3; D: NA; CDR3: CASSFRDAGTDTQYF; DNA: TGTGCCAGCAGTTTTCGGGACGCGGGCACAGATACGCAGTATTTT
J: TRBJ2-1; size: NA; V: TRBV3-1/TRBV3-2; D: TRBD2; CDR3: CASSQGGRYNEQFF; DNA: TGTGCCAGCAGCCAGGGCGGGAGATACAATGAGCAGTTCTTC
J: TRBJ2-3; size: few; V: TRBV5-1; D: TRBD1; CDR3: CASSLGTGNTDTQYF; DNA: TGCGCCAGCAGCTTGGGGACAGGGAACACAGATACGCAGTATTTT